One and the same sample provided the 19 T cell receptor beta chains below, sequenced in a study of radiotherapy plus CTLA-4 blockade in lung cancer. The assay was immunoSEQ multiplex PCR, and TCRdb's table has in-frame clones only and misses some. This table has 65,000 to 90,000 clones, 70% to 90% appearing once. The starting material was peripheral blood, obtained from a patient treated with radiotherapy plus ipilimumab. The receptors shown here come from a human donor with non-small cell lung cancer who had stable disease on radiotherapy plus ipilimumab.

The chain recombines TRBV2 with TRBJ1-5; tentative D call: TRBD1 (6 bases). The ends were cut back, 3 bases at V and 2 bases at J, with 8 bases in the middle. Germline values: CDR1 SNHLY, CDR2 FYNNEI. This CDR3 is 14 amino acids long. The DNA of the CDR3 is TGTGCCAGCAGTGACAGGGGAGGCAATCAGCCCCAGCATTTT. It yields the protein CASSDRGGNQPQHF.

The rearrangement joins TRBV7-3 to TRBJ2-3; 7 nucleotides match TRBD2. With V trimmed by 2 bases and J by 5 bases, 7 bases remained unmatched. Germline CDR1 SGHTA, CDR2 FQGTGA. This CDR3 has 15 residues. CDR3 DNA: TGTGCCAGCAGCTTACAGCGGGGAGGAGTAGATACGCAGTATTTT. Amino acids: CASSLQRGGVDTQYF.

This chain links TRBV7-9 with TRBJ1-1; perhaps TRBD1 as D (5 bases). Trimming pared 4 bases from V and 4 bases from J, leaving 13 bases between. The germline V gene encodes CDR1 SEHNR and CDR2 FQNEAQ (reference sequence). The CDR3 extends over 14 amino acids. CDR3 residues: CASSWQGVGTEAFF. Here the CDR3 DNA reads TGTGCCAGCAGCTGGCAAGGGGTGGGCACTGAAGCTTTCTTT.

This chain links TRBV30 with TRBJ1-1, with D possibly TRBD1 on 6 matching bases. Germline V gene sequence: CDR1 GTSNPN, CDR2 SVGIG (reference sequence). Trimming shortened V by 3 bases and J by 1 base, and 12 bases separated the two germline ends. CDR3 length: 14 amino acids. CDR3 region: CAWRTQGRNTEAFF. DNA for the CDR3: TGTGCCTGGAGAACACAGGGTCGGAACACTGAAGCTTTCTTT.

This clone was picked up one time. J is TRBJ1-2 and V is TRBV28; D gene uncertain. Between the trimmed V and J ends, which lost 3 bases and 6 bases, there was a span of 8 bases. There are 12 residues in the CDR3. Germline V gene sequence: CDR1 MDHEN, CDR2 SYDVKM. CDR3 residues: CASSLGSNGYTF. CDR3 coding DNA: TGTGCCAGCAGTTTGGGATCCAATGGCTACACCTTC.

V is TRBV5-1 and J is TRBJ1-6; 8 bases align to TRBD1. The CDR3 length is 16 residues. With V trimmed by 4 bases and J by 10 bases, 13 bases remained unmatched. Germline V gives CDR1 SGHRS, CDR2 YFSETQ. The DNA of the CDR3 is TGCGCCAGCAGCCTCGGGGGCGACAGGGGTCAATCACCCCTCCACTTT. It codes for CASSLGGDRGQSPLHF.

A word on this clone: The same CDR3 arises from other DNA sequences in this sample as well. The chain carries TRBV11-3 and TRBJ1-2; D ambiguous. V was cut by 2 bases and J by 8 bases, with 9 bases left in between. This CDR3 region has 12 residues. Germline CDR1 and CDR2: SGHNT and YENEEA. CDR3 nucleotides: TGTGCCAGCAGCTTAAAAGTGCACGGCTACACCTTC. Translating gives CASSLKVHGYTF.

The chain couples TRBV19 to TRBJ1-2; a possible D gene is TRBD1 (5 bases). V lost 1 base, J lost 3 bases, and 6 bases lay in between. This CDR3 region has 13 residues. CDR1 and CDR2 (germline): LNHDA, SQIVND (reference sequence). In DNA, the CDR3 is TGTGCCAGTAGTATAGGCAGGGACTATGGCTACACCTTC. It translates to CASSIGRDYGYTF.

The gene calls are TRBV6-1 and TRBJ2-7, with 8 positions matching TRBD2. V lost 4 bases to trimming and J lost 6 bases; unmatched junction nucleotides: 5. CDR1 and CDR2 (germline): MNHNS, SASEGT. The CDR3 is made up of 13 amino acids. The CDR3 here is CASSVRTSSEQYF. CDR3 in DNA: TGTGCCAGCAGTGTACGGACTAGCAGCGAGCAGTACTTC.

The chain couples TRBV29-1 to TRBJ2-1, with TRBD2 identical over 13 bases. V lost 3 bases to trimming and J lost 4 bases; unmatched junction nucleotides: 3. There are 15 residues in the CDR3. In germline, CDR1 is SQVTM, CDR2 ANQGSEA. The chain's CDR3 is CSVETSGGSYNEQFF. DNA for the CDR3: TGCAGCGTTGAGACTAGCGGGGGGTCTTACAATGAGCAGTTCTTC.

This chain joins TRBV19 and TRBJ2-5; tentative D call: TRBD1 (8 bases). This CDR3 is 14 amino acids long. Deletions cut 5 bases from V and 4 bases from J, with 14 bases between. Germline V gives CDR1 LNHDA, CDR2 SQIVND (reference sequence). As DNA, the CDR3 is TGTGCCAGTAGTCGACAGGGGAGGGGAGAGACCCAGTACTTC. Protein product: CASSRQGRGETQYF.

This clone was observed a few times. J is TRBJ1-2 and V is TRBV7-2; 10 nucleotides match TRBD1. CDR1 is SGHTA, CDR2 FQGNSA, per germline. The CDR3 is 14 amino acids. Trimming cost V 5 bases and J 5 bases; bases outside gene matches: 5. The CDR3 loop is CASSTTGGGYGYTF. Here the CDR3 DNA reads TGTGCCAGCAGCACGACAGGGGGCGGGTATGGCTACACCTTC.

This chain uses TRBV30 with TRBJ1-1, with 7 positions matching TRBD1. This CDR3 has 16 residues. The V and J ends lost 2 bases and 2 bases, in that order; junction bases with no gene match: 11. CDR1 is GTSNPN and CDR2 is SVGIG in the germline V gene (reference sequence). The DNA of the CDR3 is TGTGCCTGGAGTAAATACTTCCGGGACAGTAACACTGAAGCTTTCTTT. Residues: CAWSKYFRDSNTEAFF.

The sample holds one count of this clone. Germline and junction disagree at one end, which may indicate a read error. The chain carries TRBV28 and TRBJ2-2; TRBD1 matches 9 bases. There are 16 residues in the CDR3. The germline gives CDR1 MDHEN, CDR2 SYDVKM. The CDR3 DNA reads TGCGTGGTTGGAGGGACAGGGAGGACGCTCACCGGGGAGCTGTTTTTT. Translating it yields CVVGGTGRTLTGELFF.

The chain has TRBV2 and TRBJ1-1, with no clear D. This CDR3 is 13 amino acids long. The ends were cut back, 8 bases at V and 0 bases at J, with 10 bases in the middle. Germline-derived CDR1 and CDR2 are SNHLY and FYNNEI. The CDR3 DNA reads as TGTGCCAGCTTGGGCAGCATGAACACTGAAGCTTTCTTT. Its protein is CASLGSMNTEAFF.

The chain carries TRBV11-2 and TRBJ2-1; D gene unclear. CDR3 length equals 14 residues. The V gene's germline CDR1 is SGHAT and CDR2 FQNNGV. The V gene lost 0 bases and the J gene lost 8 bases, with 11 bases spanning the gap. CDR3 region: CASSLDLASDEQFF. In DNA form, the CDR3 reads TGTGCCAGCAGCTTAGATCTGGCGTCGGATGAGCAGTTCTTC. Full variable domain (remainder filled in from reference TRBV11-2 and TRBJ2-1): EAGVAQSPRYKIIEKRQSVAFWCNPISGHATLYWYQQILGQGPKLLIQFQNNGVVDDSQLPKDRFSAERLKGVDSTLKIQPAKLEDSAVYLCASSLDLASDEQFFGPGTRLTVL.

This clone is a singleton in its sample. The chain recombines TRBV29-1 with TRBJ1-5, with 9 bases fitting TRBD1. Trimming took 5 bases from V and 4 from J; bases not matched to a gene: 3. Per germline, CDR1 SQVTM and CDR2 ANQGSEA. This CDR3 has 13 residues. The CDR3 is CSVQTGGNQPQHF. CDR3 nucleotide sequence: TGCAGCGTTCAGACAGGGGGAAATCAGCCCCAGCATTTT.

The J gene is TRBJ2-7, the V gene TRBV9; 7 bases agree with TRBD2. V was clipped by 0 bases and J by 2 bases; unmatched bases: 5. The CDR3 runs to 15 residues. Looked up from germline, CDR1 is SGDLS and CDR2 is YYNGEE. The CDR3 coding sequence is TGTGCCAGCAGCGTAGCTGGGCTAGCGGCCTACGAGCAGTACTTC. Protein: CASSVAGLAAYEQYF.

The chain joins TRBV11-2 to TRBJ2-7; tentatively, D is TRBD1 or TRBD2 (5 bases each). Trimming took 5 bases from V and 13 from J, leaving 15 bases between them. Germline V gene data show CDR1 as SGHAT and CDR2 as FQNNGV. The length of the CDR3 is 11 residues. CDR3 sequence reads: CASSETGTQYF. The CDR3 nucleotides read TGTGCCAGCAGCGAAACCGGGACCCAATACTTC.